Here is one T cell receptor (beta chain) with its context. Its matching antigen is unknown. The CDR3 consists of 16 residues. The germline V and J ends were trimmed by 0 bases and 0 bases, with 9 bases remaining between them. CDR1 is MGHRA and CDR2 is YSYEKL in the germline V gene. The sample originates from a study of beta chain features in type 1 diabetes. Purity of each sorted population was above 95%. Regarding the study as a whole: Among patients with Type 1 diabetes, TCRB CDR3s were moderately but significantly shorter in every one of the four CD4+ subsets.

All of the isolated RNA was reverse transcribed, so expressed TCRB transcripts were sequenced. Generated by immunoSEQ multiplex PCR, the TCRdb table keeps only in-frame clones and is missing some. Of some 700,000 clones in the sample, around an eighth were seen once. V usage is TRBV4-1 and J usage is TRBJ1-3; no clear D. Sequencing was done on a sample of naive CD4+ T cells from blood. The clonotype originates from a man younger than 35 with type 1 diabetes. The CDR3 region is CASSQDPPRSGNTIYF. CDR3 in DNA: TGCGCCAGCAGCCAAGATCCCCCCCGCTCTGGAAACACCATATATTTT.